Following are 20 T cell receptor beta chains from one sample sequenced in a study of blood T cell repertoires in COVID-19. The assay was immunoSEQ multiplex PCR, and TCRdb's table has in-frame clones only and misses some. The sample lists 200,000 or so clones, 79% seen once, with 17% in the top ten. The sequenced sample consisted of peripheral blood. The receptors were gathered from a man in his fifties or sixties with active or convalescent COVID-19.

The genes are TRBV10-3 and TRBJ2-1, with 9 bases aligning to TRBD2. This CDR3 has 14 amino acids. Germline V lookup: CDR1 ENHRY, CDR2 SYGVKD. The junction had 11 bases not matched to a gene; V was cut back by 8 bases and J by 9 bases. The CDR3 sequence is CAIGLLAGVGEQFF. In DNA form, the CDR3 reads TGTGCCATCGGGTTGTTAGCGGGAGTGGGTGAGCAGTTCTTC.

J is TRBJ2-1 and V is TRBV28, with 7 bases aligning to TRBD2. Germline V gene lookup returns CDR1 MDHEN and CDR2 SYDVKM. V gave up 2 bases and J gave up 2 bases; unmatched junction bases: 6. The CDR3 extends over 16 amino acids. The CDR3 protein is CASSLMGGGTYNEQFF. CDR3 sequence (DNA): TGTGCCAGCAGTTTAATGGGGGGGGGAACCTACAATGAGCAGTTCTTC.

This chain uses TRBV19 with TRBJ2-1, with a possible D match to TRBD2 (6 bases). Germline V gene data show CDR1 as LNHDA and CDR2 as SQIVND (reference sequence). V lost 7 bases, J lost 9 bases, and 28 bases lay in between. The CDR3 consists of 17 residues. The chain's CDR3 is CASMRGFRSAGTGEQFF. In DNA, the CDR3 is TGTGCCAGTATGAGGGGCTTCAGATCAGCGGGTACGGGTGAGCAGTTCTTC.

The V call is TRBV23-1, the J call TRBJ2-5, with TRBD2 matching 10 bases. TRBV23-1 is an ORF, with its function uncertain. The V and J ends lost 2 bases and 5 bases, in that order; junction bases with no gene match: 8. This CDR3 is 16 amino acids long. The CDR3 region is CASSQGKREGLETQYF. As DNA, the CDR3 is TGCGCCAGCAGTCAAGGGAAGCGGGAGGGCCTGGAGACCCAGTACTTC.

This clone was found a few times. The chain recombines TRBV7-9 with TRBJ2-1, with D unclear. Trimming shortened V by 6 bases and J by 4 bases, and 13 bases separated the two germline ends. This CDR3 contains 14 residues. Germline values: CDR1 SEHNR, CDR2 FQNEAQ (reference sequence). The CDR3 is CASRQMSDYNEQFF. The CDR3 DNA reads TGTGCCAGCAGACAGATGTCTGATTACAATGAGCAGTTCTTC.

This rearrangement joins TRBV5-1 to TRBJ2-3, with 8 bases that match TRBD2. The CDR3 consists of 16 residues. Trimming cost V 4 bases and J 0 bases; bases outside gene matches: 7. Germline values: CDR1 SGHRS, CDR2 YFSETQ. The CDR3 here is CASSPGLAVSTDTQYF. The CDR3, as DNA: TGCGCCAGCAGCCCAGGACTAGCCGTGAGCACAGATACGCAGTATTTT.

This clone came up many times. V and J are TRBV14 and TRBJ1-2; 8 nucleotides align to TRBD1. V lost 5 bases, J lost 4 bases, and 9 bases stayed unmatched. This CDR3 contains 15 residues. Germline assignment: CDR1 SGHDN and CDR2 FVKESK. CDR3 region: CASSTQDRGVYGYTF. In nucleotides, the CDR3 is TGTGCCAGCAGCACCCAAGACAGGGGCGTCTATGGCTACACCTTC.

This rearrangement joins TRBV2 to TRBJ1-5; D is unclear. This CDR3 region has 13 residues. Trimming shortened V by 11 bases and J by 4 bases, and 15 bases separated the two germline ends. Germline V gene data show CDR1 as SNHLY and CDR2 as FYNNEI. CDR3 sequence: CASKVGGNQPQHF. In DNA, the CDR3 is TGTGCCTCCAAAGTCGGAGGAAATCAGCCCCAGCATTTT.

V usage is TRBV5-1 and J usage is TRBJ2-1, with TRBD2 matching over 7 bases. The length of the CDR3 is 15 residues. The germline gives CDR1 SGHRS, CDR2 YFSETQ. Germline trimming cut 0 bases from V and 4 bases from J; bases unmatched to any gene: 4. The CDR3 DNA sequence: TGCGCCAGCAGCTTGGACGGGGGGAGTTACAATGAGCAGTTCTTC. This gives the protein CASSLDGGSYNEQFF. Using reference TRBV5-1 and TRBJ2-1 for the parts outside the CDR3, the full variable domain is KAGVTQTPRYLIKTRGQQVTLSCSPISGHRSVSWYQQTPGQGLQFLFEYFSETQRNKGNFPGRFSGRQFSNSRSEMNVSTLELGDSALYLCASSLDGGSYNEQFFGPGTRLTVL.

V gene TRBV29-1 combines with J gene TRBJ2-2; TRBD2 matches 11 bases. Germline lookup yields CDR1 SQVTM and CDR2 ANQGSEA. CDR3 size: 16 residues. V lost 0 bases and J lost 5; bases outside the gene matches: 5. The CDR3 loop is CSVEDRRLAGTGELFF. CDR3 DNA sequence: TGCAGCGTTGAAGATCGACGACTAGCGGGAACCGGGGAGCTGTTTTTT.

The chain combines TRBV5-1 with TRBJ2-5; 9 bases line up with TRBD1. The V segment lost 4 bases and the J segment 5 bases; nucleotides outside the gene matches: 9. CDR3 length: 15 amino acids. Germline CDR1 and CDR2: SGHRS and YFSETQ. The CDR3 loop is CASSPGTGWRETQYF. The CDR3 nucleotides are TGCGCCAGCAGCCCCGGGACAGGGTGGCGGGAGACCCAGTACTTC.

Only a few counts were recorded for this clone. The CDR3 sequence is CASSIGITGEKNEQFF. As DNA, the CDR3 is TGTGCCAGTAGTATTGGAATCACAGGGGAGAAAAATGAGCAGTTCTTC. The V call is TRBV19, the J call TRBJ2-1; TRBD1 matches 7 bases. This CDR3 is built from 16 residues. The V and J ends lost 3 bases and 7 bases, in that order; junction bases with no gene match: 12. Germline CDR1 is LNHDA and CDR2 is SQIVND (reference sequence). The full variable domain, with the rest looked up from reference TRBV19 and TRBJ2-1, is DGGITQSPKYLFRKEGQNVTLSCEQNLNHDAMYWYRQDPGQGLRLIYYSQIVNDFQKGDIAEGYSVSREKKESFPLTVTSAQKNPTAFYLCASSIGITGEKNEQFFGPGTRLTVL.

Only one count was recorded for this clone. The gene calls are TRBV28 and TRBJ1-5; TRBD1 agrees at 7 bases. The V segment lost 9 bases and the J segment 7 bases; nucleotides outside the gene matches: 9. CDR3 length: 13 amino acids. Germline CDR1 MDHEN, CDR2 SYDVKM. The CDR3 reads CASHQGEGQPQHF. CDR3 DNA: TGTGCCAGTCATCAGGGGGAAGGGCAGCCCCAGCATTTT. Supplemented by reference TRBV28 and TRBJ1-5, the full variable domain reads DVKVTQSSRYLVKRTGEKVFLECVQDMDHENMFWYRQDPGLGLRLIYFSYDVKMKEKGDIPEGYSVSREKKERFSLILESASTNQTSMYLCASHQGEGQPQHFGDGTRLSIL.

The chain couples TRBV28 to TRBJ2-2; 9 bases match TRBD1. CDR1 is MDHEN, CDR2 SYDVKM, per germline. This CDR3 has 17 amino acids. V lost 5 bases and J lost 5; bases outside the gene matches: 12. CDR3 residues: CASSRPRDRVDTGELFF. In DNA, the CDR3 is TGTGCCAGCAGTCGTCCCCGGGACAGGGTCGATACCGGGGAGCTGTTTTTT. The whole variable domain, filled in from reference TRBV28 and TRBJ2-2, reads DVKVTQSSRYLVKRTGEKVFLECVQDMDHENMFWYRQDPGLGLRLIYFSYDVKMKEKGDIPEGYSVSREKKERFSLILESASTNQTSMYLCASSRPRDRVDTGELFFGEGSRLTVL.

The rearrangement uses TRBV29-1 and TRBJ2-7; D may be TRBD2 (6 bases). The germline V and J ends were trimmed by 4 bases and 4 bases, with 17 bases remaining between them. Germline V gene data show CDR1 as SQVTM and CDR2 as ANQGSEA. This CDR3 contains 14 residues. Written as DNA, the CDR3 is TGCAGCGTTGTGGAGGGAGAGAAGTCTTACGAGCAGTACTTC. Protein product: CSVVEGEKSYEQYF.

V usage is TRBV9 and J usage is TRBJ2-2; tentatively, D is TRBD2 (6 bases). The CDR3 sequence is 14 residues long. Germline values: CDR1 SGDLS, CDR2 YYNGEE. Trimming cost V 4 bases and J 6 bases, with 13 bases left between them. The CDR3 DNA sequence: TGTGCCAGCAGCCCGGAGGGCCGCGCCGGGGAGCTGTTTTTT. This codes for CASSPEGRAGELFF.

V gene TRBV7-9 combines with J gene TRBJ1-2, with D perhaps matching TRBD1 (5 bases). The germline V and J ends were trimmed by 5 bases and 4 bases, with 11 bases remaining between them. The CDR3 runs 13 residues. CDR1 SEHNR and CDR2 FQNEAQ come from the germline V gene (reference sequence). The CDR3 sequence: CASSRDLLYGYTF. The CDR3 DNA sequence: TGTGCCAGCAGCCGGGACTTACTCTATGGCTACACCTTC.

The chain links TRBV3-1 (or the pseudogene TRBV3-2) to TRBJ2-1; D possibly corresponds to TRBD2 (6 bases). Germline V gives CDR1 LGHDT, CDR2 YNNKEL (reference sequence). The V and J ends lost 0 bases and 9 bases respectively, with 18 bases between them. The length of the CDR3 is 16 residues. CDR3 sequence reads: CASSQDKGGTSREQFF. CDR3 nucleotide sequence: TGTGCCAGCAGCCAAGATAAGGGAGGTACTAGCCGTGAGCAGTTCTTC.

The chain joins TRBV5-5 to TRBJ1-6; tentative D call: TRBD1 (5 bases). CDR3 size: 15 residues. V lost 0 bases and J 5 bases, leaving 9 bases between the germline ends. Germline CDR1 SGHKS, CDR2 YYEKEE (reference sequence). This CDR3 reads CASSLGFRDNSPLHF. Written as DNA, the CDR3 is TGTGCCAGCAGCTTGGGGTTCAGGGATAATTCACCCCTCCACTTT.

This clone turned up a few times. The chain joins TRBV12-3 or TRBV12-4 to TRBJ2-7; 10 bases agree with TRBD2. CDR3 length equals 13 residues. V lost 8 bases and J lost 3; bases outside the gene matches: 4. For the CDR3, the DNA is TGTGCCAGCCAGCGGGAGGGCCGCTACGAGCAGTACTTC. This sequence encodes CASQREGRYEQYF.